This T cell receptor (beta chain) originates from a study of blood T cells in healthy people across ages. Study in general: Capturing about one barcoded beta molecule per two T cells was achieved by template switching.

There are a few counts of this clonotype. Next came a second PCR, run for about 7 to 12 cycles, which used a sample-barcoded 5' primer along with a J-beta primer mix. Each sample provided no less than 3 million CDR3-containing paired-end reads. From the 5' RACE reads, TCRdb called clonotypes with MiXCR, one entry per CDR3 protein. The sample consists of about 1.1 million distinct CDR3 sequences, 35% to 40% of them appearing once. The sample providers were healthy Caucasian people from Russia, aged about 6 to 100. Isolation of PBMCs gave at least 6 million cells per sample. The CDR3 consists of 18 residues. The V gene's germline CDR1 is LGHNA and CDR2 YNFKEQ. Trimming took off 3 bases at V and 0 bases at J, with 21 bases between the two ends.

The receptor's source is a young man in good health. This sequence joins TRBV4-2 and TRBJ2-7; D gene ambiguous. Sequenced input: blood. In DNA form, the CDR3 reads TGTGCCAGCAGCCAGGCCCTAGAGTCTGGGCTCTCCTCCTACGAGCAGTACTTC. It yields the protein CASSQALESGLSSYEQYF.